The source of this T cell receptor beta chain is a study of PD-1 blockade in mismatch repair-deficient tumors. Looking at the study overall: All were previously treated, progressing patients with eleven to twelve mismatch repair-deficient cancer types.

Trimming took 0 bases from V and 4 from J; bases not matched to a gene: 0. The CDR3 runs 13 residues. CDR1 is GTSNPN, CDR2 SVGIG, per germline (reference sequence). The repertoire was sequenced with immunoSEQ multiplex PCR; TCRdb's copy has only in-frame clones and lacks some. The sample has around 38,000 clones, roughly 80% seen once. The sequenced sample was peripheral blood, obtained 4 weeks after starting pembrolizumab. This chain joins TRBV30 and TRBJ2-3; 8 bases match TRBD2. This clonotype was sampled from an adult with mismatch repair-deficient cancer. This chain's CDR3 is CAWSVAGADTQYF. The CDR3 region has the DNA TGTGCCTGGAGTGTAGCGGGGGCAGATACGCAGTATTTT.